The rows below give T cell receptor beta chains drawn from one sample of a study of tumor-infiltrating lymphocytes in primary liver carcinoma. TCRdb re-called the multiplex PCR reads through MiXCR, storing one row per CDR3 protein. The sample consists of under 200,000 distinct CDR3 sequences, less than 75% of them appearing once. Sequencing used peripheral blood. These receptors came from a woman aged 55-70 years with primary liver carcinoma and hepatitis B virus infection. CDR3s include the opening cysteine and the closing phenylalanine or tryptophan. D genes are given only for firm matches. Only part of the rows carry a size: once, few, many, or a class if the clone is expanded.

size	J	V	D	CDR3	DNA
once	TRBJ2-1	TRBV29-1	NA	CSVGDPGNEQFF	TGCAGCGTTGGAGATCCTGGGAATGAGCAGTTCTTC
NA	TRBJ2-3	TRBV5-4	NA	CASSLGGVSTDTQYF	TGTGCCAGCAGCTTGGGCGGGGTTTCCACAGATACGCAGTATTTT
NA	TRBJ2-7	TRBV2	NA	CASSGQAYEQYF	TGTGCCAGCAGTGGACAGGCCTACGAGCAGTACTTC
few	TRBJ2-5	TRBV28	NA	CASSPRSGLRETQYF	TGTGCCAGCAGTCCTCGAAGCGGCCTTAGGGAGACCCAGTACTTC
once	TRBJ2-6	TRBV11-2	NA	CTSSSVGRTAGANVLTF	TGTACCAGCAGCTCGGTCGGGAGGACAGCTGGGGCCAACGTCCTGACCTTC
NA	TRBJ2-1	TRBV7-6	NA	CASSLGHNEQFF	TGTGCCAGCAGCTTGGGACACAATGAGCAGTTCTTC
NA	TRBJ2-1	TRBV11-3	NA	CASTLEGGTYYNGQFF	TGTGCCAGCACCTTAGAGGGCGGGACCTACTACAATGGGCAGTTCTTC
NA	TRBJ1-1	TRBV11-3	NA	CTSSLGGTDPSF	TGTACCAGCAGCTTAGGGGGGACTGACCCGTCCTTT
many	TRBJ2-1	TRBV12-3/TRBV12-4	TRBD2	CASRYGLAGNNEQFF	TGTGCCAGCAGGTATGGACTAGCGGGAAACAATGAGCAGTTCTTC
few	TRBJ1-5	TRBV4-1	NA	CASSQADSNQPQHF	TGCGCCAGCAGCCAAGCCGATAGCAATCAGCCCCAGCATTTT
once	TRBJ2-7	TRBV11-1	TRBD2	CASSSEREGSYEHCF	TGTGCCAGCAGCTCCGAGCGGGAGGGGTCCTACGAGCATTGCTTC
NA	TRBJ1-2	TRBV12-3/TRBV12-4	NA	CASSFSRARYGYTF	TGTGCCAGCAGTTTCAGCAGGGCTAGGTATGGCTACACCTTC
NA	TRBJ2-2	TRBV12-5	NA	CASGQGRINAGELFF	TGTGCCAGTGGCCAGGGCAGAATTAACGCCGGGGAGCTGTTTTTT
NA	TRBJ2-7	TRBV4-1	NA	CAGSPGTRYPYEQYF	TGCGCCGGCAGCCCCGGGACAAGGTACCCCTACGAGCAGTACTTC
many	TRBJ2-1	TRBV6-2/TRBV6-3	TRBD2	CASSYERSSGHSYNEQFF	TGTGCCAGCAGTTATGAAAGGTCTAGCGGGCATTCCTACAATGAGCAGTTCTTC
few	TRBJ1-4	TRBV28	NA	CASSLSGISPNEKLFF	TGTGCCAGCAGTTTATCTGGGATATCCCCCAATGAAAAACTGTTTTTT
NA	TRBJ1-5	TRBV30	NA	CAWSVHSSQPQHF	TGTGCCTGGAGTGTACACAGTAGTCAGCCCCAGCATTTT
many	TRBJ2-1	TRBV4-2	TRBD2	CASSLRTSGSNEQFF	TGTGCCAGCAGCCTTAGGACTAGCGGGAGCAATGAGCAGTTCTTC
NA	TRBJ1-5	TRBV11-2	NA	CASGLVSNQPQHF	TGTGCCAGCGGCTTAGTTTCCAATCAGCCCCAACATTTT
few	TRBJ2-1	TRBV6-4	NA	CASSEFSYNEQFF	TGTGCCAGCAGTGAGTTCTCCTACAATGAGCAGTTCTTC
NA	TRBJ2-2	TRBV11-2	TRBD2	CASSRREESGKLFF	TGTGCCAGCAGCAGGCGGGAGGAGTCCGGGAAGCTGTTTTTT
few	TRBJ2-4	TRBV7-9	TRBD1	CASSLVGQGENIQYF	TGTGCCAGCAGCTTAGTAGGACAGGGGGAGAACATTCAGTACTTC
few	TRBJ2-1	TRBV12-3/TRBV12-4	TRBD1	CANSTGGVPSYNEQFF	TGTGCCAACAGTACAGGGGGCGTCCCCTCCTACAATGAGCAGTTCTTC
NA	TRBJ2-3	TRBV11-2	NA	CASKTDPAMRLAGTDMQYF	TGTGCCAGCAAGACGGACCCAGCTATGCGCCTCGCGGGTACAGATATGCAGTATTTT
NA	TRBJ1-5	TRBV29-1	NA	CSVGGNSSQPQHF	TGCAGCGTTGGAGGGAACAGCAGTCAGCCCCAGCATTTT
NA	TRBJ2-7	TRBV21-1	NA	CASSKPSLSYEQYF	TGTGCCAGCAGCAAACCGAGCCTCTCCTACGAGCAGTACTTC
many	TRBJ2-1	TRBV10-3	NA	CAISESGGSYNEQFF	TGTGCCATCAGTGAGTCGGGCGGTTCCTACAATGAGCAGTTCTTC
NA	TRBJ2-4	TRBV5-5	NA	CASSLGVGVVNKNIQYF	TGTGCCAGCAGCTTGGGGGTTGGGGTCGTAAACAAAAACATTCAGTACTTC
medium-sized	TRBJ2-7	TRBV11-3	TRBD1	CASSLPRGQQYF	TGTGCCAGCAGCTTACCCAGGGGGCAGCAGTACTTC
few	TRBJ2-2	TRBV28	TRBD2	CASSFRTSGSGTGELFF	TGTGCCAGCAGTTTCAGGACTAGCGGGAGTGGGACCGGGGAGCTGTTTTTT
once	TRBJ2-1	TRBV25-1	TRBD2	CASSATSGRAGEQFF	TGTGCCAGCAGTGCGACTAGCGGGAGGGCTGGTGAGCAGTTCTTC